These 9 T cell receptor beta chains were sequenced from one sample in a study of blood T cell repertoires in COVID-19. Measured with immunoSEQ multiplex PCR; TCRdb has only the in-frame clones, and not every one. The sample has about 140,000 clones, roughly 87% seen once. Sequenced input: peripheral blood. Receptors originate from a human donor in a cohort sampled during active COVID-19.

The chain carries TRBV27 and TRBJ2-7; 10 nucleotides align to TRBD1. The CDR3 covers 13 residues. The junction had 7 bases not matched to a gene; V was cut back by 7 bases and J by 7 bases. CDR1 and CDR2 from the germline V gene are MNHEY and SMNVEV (reference sequence). CDR3 sequence: CASTRQGAREQYF. The CDR3 DNA reads as TGTGCCAGCACACGACAGGGGGCAAGGGAGCAGTACTTC.

The table lists this clone with a few counts. V is TRBV6-5 and J is TRBJ1-1; D gene uncertain. Germline V gives CDR1 MNHEY, CDR2 SVGAGI. This CDR3 is 14 amino acids long. With 0 bases removed from V and 3 bases from J, the gap between germline ends came to 8 bases. The CDR3 region has the DNA TGTGCCAGCAGTTACTCAACGAGGCACACTGAAGCTTTCTTT. It encodes CASSYSTRHTEAFF.

This clone was seen only a few times. V and J are TRBV6-5 and TRBJ1-6; TRBD1 might be the D (5 bases). CDR3 length: 13 amino acids. Germline CDR1 MNHEY, CDR2 SVGAGI. Trimming removed 6 bases at V and 8 bases at J, with 11 bases between. The CDR3 spells CASRRAGDSPLHF. CDR3 coding DNA: TGTGCCAGCAGAAGGGCGGGGGATTCACCCCTCCACTTT.

This sequence joins TRBV5-1 and TRBJ2-2; no definite D call. The V end lost 2 bases, the J end lost 2 bases, and 10 bases lay between the germline ends. Germline CDR1 SGHRS, CDR2 YFSETQ. The CDR3 consists of 15 residues. CDR3 nucleotide sequence: TGCGCCAGCAGCTTTGTCCAGGCCAACACCGGGGAGCTGTTTTTT. It is translated as CASSFVQANTGELFF.

The rearrangement uses TRBV9 and TRBJ1-2; D is perhaps TRBD1 (5 bases). V was trimmed by 1 base and J by 13 bases, leaving 23 bases between them. From germline, CDR1 is SGDLS and CDR2 YYNGEE. The CDR3 has 15 residues. CDR3 in amino acids: CASSVTIGAETPSTF. CDR3 nucleotides: TGTGCCAGCAGCGTAACTATAGGGGCCGAGACACCTTCCACCTTC.

This clone showed up just a few times. This chain joins TRBV7-9 and TRBJ2-7, with D perhaps matching TRBD2 (6 bases). V lost 2 bases, J lost 1 base, and 12 bases lay in between. Germline lookup yields CDR1 SEHNR and CDR2 FQNEAQ (reference sequence). The CDR3 consists of 15 residues. CDR3 nucleotides: TGTGCCAGCAGCTTAATCGGGGCGGGATCCTACGAGCAGTACTTC. Its translation: CASSLIGAGSYEQYF.

The chain combines TRBV6-5 with TRBJ2-2; possible D gene TRBD1, 6 bases. This CDR3 spans 14 amino acids. Trimming stripped 4 bases from V and 5 bases from J, with 11 bases between. From germline, CDR1 is MNHEY and CDR2 SVGAGI. The CDR3: CASSSIRGTGELFF. The CDR3 nucleotides read TGTGCCAGCAGTTCTATCAGGGGTACCGGGGAGCTGTTTTTT.

The chain has TRBV5-4 and TRBJ2-3, with TRBD1 matching over 10 bases. Germline CDR1 is SGHNT and CDR2 is YYREEE (reference sequence). Trimming took 4 bases from V and 6 from J; bases not matched to a gene: 8. This CDR3 is built from 15 residues. This chain's CDR3 is CASSLRQGALDTQYF. The CDR3 coding sequence is TGTGCCAGCAGCCTGCGACAGGGGGCTCTGGATACGCAGTATTTT.

The chain is built from TRBV7-2 and TRBJ2-7; 8 bases fit TRBD1. Germline CDR1 is SGHTA and CDR2 is FQGNSA. The ends lost 5 bases at V and 1 base at J; junction bases unmatched: 7. There are 15 residues in the CDR3. CDR3 coding DNA: TGTGCCAGCAGCCTCGGACAGGGTGGGTCCTACGAGCAGTACTTC. Its translation is CASSLGQGGSYEQYF.